This T cell receptor (beta chain) is from a study of beta chain features in type 1 diabetes. Comments on this clone: Antigen: not known.

Study-level findings and limits: The study found that naive, central memory and Treg TCRB repertoires appeared more similar in patients than in healthy donors.

Germline V gene lookup returns CDR1 SGHTA and CDR2 FQGNSA. V was clipped by 5 bases and J by 4 bases, with 10 bases between them. The CDR3 totals 13 residues. The sequenced template was cDNA made from the entire isolated RNA. TCRdb keeps only in-frame clones here, not all; method: immunoSEQ multiplex PCR. The table shows some 150,000 clones, with roughly a tenth occurring only once. The chain employs TRBV7-2 and TRBJ2-3; TRBD1 might be the D (5 bases). The receptor comes from a man aged 18 to 30 in good health. The sequenced sample consisted of naive CD4+ T cells from blood. CDR3 residues: CASSTRVPDTQYF. The DNA of the CDR3 is TGTGCCAGCAGCACCAGGGTACCAGATACGCAGTATTTT.